Detailed here is one T cell receptor (beta chain). No antigen is known for it. TCRdb reprocessed the RT-PCR reads with MiXCR, giving one entry per CDR3 protein. The sample gives about 570,000 distinct CDR3 sequences, 12% of which show up once; 10% to 13% is in the top ten. Germline CDR1 reads DFQATT; CDR2 reads SNEGSKA (reference sequence). The CDR3 spans 15 residues. Germline trimming cut 5 bases from V and 5 bases from J; bases unmatched to any gene: 15. The sample belongs to a study of response to subunit inactivated influenza vaccine. General observations from the study: New T cells are recruited in small numbers by each seasonal influenza vaccination, according to the authors' suggestion.

The sequences come from PBMCs from blood, collected on the day of vaccination. This TCR came from a man in his fifties or sixties who received an inactivated influenza vaccine. The chain joins TRBV20-1 to TRBJ2-7, with TRBD1 identical over 7 bases. CDR3 protein: CSAGARQGNRDEQYF. DNA of the CDR3: TGCAGTGCTGGCGCCCGACAGGGAAATCGGGACGAGCAGTACTTC.